What follows are 15 T cell receptor beta chains derived from one specimen sequenced in a study of PD-1 blockade in mismatch repair-deficient tumors. Generated by immunoSEQ multiplex PCR, the TCRdb table keeps only in-frame clones and is missing some. The table records tens of thousands of clones, about 91% of them present only once. The sequencing here drew on peripheral blood, taken 52 weeks after starting pembrolizumab. The receptor set was obtained from an adult with mismatch repair-deficient cancer.

The genes are TRBV6-5 and TRBJ2-1; D may be TRBD1 or TRBD2 (5 bases each). This CDR3 is 16 amino acids long. Germline V lookup: CDR1 MNHEY, CDR2 SVGAGI. V gave up 2 bases and J gave up 5 bases, with 16 bases separating them. As DNA, the CDR3 is TGTGCCAGCAGTTACCGTCGGGACCCGAATAACAATGAGCAGTTCTTC. It yields the protein CASSYRRDPNNNEQFF.

On this clone: Its ends do not fully match the called genes, so a read error is possible. The rearrangement uses TRBV7-9 and TRBJ2-2; 10 nucleotides line up with TRBD2. The CDR3 totals 17 residues. Looked up from germline, CDR1 is SEHNR and CDR2 is FQNEAQ (reference sequence). The CDR3 spells CASSQDGLAGAGGELFF. CDR3 bases: TGCGCCAGCAGCCAAGATGGGCTAGCGGGAGCCGGCGGGGAGCTGTTTTTT.

V is TRBV7-6 and J is TRBJ2-7; the D call may be TRBD1 or TRBD2 (5 bases each). In germline, CDR1 is SGHVS, CDR2 FNYEAQ. The V and J ends lost 1 base and 1 base respectively, with 14 bases between them. The length of the CDR3 is 16 residues. The CDR3 loop reads CASSLEVGERSYEQYF. Written as DNA, the CDR3 is TGTGCCAGCAGCTTAGAAGTAGGGGAGAGGTCCTACGAGCAGTACTTC.

The rearrangement links TRBV28 to TRBJ1-1; 8 bases fit TRBD1. The germline CDR1 and CDR2 sequences are MDHEN and SYDVKM. Trimming took 6 bases from V and 5 from J; bases not matched to a gene: 11. The CDR3 extends over 15 amino acids. Here the CDR3 reads CASRAPRGRETEAFF. CDR3 coding DNA: TGTGCCAGCAGGGCTCCCAGGGGGCGCGAAACTGAAGCTTTCTTT.

This chain joins TRBV6-5 and TRBJ2-2; D is unclear. CDR1 and CDR2 (germline): MNHEY, SVGAGI. V lost 8 bases, J lost 2 bases, and 6 bases lay in between. There are 12 residues in the CDR3. CDR3 nucleotides: TGTGCCAGCCTTCTAAACACCGGGGAGCTGTTTTTT. Translated, it gives CASLLNTGELFF.

The V and J genes are TRBV2 and TRBJ2-1, with 14 bases lining up with TRBD2. The CDR3 runs to 18 residues. Looked up from germline, CDR1 is SNHLY and CDR2 is FYNNEI. V dropped 6 bases and J dropped 6; count of bases not matched to a gene: 13. CDR3 nucleotides: TGTGCCAGCAGCCACGGACTAGCGGGAGGTCTTTCCATCAATGAGCAGTTCTTC. Its translation is CASSHGLAGGLSINEQFF.

This clone was counted a single time. The J gene is TRBJ2-1, the V gene TRBV16; D is uncertain. V was shortened by 2 bases and J by 3 bases, with 2 bases between the two germline ends. CDR1 and CDR2 (germline): KGHSY, FQNENV. The CDR3 extends over 12 amino acids. Here the CDR3 reads CASSQVYNEQFF. CDR3 coding DNA: TGTGCCAGCAGCCAAGTCTACAATGAGCAGTTCTTC. Complete variable domain (other parts from reference TRBV16 and TRBJ2-1): GEEVAQTPKHLVRGEGQKAKLYCAPIKGHSYVFWYQQVLKNEFKFLISFQNENVFDETGMPKERFSAKCLPNSPCSLEIQATKLEDSAVYFCASSQVYNEQFFGPGTRLTVL.

The rearrangement links TRBV11-2 to TRBJ2-3; TRBD2 matches at 8 bases. Germline V CDR1 and CDR2: SGHAT, FQNNGV. The CDR3 runs 17 residues. V dropped 5 bases and J dropped 3; count of bases not matched to a gene: 13. The chain's CDR3 is CASSPSGAGAITDTQYF. CDR3 DNA: TGTGCCAGCAGCCCTTCGGGAGCGGGAGCAATAACAGATACGCAGTATTTT.

This clone was recorded once. This chain links TRBV5-1 with TRBJ1-3, with TRBD1 matching 7 bases. J gave up 3 bases and V 4 bases, and 7 bases lay outside the gene matches. CDR1 is SGHRS, CDR2 YFSETQ, per germline. This CDR3 contains 15 residues. Here the CDR3 DNA reads TGCGCCAGCAGCCCCACAGGGGTGTTTGGAAACACCATATATTTT. This gives the protein CASSPTGVFGNTIYF.

The chain uses TRBV4-1 and TRBJ1-5, with 10 bases identical to TRBD1. The CDR3 has 16 residues. Germline V gives CDR1 MGHRA, CDR2 YSYEKL. V shed 0 bases and J 7 bases; nucleotides not matched to a gene: 6. The CDR3 reads CASSQEVTGGYQPQHF. The DNA of the CDR3 is TGCGCCAGCAGCCAAGAGGTGACAGGGGGCTACCAGCCCCAGCATTTT.

This clone was detected only once. The V gene is TRBV7-2, the J gene TRBJ2-3, with D uncertain. This CDR3 region has 13 residues. Germline values: CDR1 SGHTA, CDR2 FQGNSA. Trimming took 1 base from V and 2 from J, leaving 4 bases between them. CDR3: CASSLVLTDTQYF. The CDR3, as DNA: TGTGCCAGCAGCTTAGTTCTCACAGATACGCAGTATTTT. The complete variable domain, with remaining parts taken from reference TRBV7-2 and TRBJ2-3, reads GAGVSQSPSNKVTEKGKDVELRCDPISGHTALYWYRQSLGQGLEFLIYFQGNSAPDKSGLPSDRFSAERTGGSVSTLTIQRTQQEDSAVYLCASSLVLTDTQYFGPGTRLTVL.

J is TRBJ2-7 and V is TRBV15, with 10 bases fitting TRBD1. This CDR3 comprises 15 residues. Trimming at V came to 2 bases and at J to 5 bases, leaving 6 bases not matched to a gene. Germline lookup yields CDR1 LNHNV and CDR2 YYDKDF (reference sequence). DNA of the CDR3: TGTGCCACCAGCAGAAGGGGACAGGGGAGGCACGAGCAGTACTTC. Translated, it gives CATSRRGQGRHEQYF.

The CDR3 DNA sequence: TGTGCCAGCAGCTTGGCAGTAAGGGGGCCCATGAACACTGAAGCTTTCTTT. Protein product: CASSLAVRGPMNTEAFF. The V call is TRBV5-6, the J call TRBJ1-1; 7 bases line up with TRBD1. This CDR3 is built from 17 residues. J gave up 0 bases and V 0 bases, and 8 bases lay outside the gene matches. Germline loops: CDR1 SGHDT, CDR2 YYEEEE. Complete variable domain (other parts from reference TRBV5-6 and TRBJ1-1): DAGVTQSPTHLIKTRGQQVTLRCSPKSGHDTVSWYQQALGQGPQFIFQYYEEEERQRGNFPDRFSGHQFPNYSSELNVNALLLGDSALYLCASSLAVRGPMNTEAFFGQGTRLTVV.

This chain links TRBV7-2 with TRBJ1-2; D is perhaps TRBD1 (6 bases). CDR3 length equals 14 residues. V was pared by 3 bases and J by 4 bases, with 12 bases between. Germline V lookup: CDR1 SGHTA, CDR2 FQGNSA. The CDR3 region is CASSLERGAYGYTF. The CDR3 DNA sequence: TGTGCCAGCAGCTTGGAGAGGGGGGCCTATGGCTACACCTTC.

This clone was seen only once. The chain has TRBV7-8 and TRBJ2-1; D might be TRBD2 (6 bases). The germline CDR1 and CDR2 sequences are SGHVS and FQNEAQ. CDR3 length: 15 residues. Deletions cut 5 bases from V and 7 bases from J, with 18 bases between. In DNA, the CDR3 is TGTGCCAGCAGCCGAGCGGGCACCTACTTAAATGAGCAGTTCTTC. It is translated as CASSRAGTYLNEQFF.